This TCR beta chain was sequenced during a study of T-cell memory formation after mild COVID-19. The wider study: TCR clusters were mostly donor specific.

Study-wide results and limits: Some responding clones appeared in pre-infection memory, suggesting cross-reactive memory joined. Contracting clones localized mainly to CM and EM when CD4+ and mainly to EMRA when CD8+. The study found balanced CD4/CD8 in clones contracting day 15 to 85 and a CD4+ lean in later expanders.

Concerning this clonotype: Antigen unknown.

In TCRdb, the 5' RACE reads were re-called with MiXCR into one record per CDR3 protein. Seen here are 300,000 to 400,000 distinct CDR3 sequences, 20% to 25% observed once, and the top ten hold 9.5% to 15%. The germline CDR1 and CDR2 sequences are SQVTM and ANQGSEA. The trim removed 6 bases at V and 2 bases at J, leaving 6 bases unmatched. This CDR3 contains 13 residues. Material for sequencing was PBMCs or a T cell subset sorted from them (not recorded which). This receptor was obtained from an adult woman who had mild COVID-19 (a few samples of this study predate the infection). Cell type and time point are not known. V is TRBV29-1 and J is TRBJ1-1; 7 positions agree with TRBD1. The CDR3 spells CSVYRGVNTEAFF. CDR3 nucleotides: TGCAGCGTATACAGGGGAGTCAACACTGAAGCTTTCTTT. The full variable domain, with the rest looked up from reference TRBV29-1 and TRBJ1-1, is SAVISQKPSRDICQRGTSLTIQCQVDSQVTMMFWYRQQPGQSLTLIATANQGSEATYESGFVIDKFPISRPNLTFSTLTVSNMSPEDSSIYLCSVYRGVNTEAFFGQGTRLTVV.